The clone carrying this T cell receptor (beta chain) appeared a few times. Each CDR3 protein gets one entry after TCRdb re-called the PCR reads with MiXCR. The sample includes under 12,000 distinct CDR3 sequences, roughly half of them seen just once. This entry is derived from a study of tumor-infiltrating lymphocytes in oesophageal squamous cell carcinoma. The sample comprised esophageal tumor tissue. The TCR sequence derives from a female donor with esophageal squamous cell carcinoma.

CDR3 amino acids: CASSLGGGAYNEQFF. The CDR3 bases are TGTGCCAGCAGCTTAGGAGGGGGTGCCTACAATGAGCAGTTCTTC. V usage is TRBV7-9 and J usage is TRBJ2-1, with D possibly being TRBD1 (6 bases). CDR1 is SEHNR, CDR2 FQNEAQ, per germline (reference sequence). The CDR3 covers 15 residues. V was cut by 1 base and J by 2 bases, with 9 bases left in between.